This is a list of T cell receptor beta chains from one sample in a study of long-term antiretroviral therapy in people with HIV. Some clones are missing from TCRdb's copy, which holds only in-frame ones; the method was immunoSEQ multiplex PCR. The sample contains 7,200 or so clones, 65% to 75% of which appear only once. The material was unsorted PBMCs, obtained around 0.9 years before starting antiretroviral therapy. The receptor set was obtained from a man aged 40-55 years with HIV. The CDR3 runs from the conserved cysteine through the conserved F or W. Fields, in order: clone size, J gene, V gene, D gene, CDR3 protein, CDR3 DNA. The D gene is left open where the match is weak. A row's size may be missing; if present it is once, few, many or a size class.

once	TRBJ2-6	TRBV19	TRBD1	CASSMRTGAGANVLTF	TGTGCCAGTAGTATGAGGACAGGGGCTGGGGCCAACGTCCTGACTTTC
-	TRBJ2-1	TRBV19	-	CARRLKPHSYNEQFF	TGTGCCAGACGACTAAAGCCTCACTCCTACAATGAGCAGTTCTTC
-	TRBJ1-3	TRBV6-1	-	CASSEGPGTGNTIYF	TGTGCCAGCAGTGAAGGCCCAGGGACCGGAAACACCATATATTTT
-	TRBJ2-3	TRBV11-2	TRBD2	CASSLYPTSGLGPDTQYF	TGTGCCAGCAGCTTATACCCCACTAGCGGGTTGGGTCCAGATACGCAGTATTTT
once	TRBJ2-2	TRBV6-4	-	CASSASLGGTGELFF	TGTGCCAGCAGTGCATCGCTAGGCGGAACCGGGGAGCTGTTTTTT
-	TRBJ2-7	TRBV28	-	CASSKGTFYEQYF	TGTGCCAGCAGTAAAGGGACCTTCTACGAGCAGTACTTC
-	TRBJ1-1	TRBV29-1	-	CSARGLTMNTEAFF	TGCAGCGCTCGAGGACTAACCATGAACACTGAAGCTTTCTTT
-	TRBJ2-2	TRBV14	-	CASSQDLAGVNTGELFF	TGTGCCAGCAGCCAAGATCTTGCCGGGGTGAACACCGGGGAGCTGTTTTTT
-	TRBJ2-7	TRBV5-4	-	CASPKDGDYEQYF	TGTGCCAGCCCGAAGGACGGCGACTACGAGCAGTACTTC
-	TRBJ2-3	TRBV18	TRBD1	CASSPRGTGAGDTQYF	TGTGCCAGCTCACCAAGGGGGACAGGGGCAGGAGATACGCAGTATTTT
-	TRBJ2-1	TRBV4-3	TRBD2	CASSPTKGSGAAYNEQFF	TGCGCCAGCAGCCCGACAAAGGGTAGCGGGGCCGCCTACAATGAGCAGTTCTTC
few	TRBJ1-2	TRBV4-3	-	CASSQDPGQNYGYTF	TGCGCCAGCAGCCAAGATCCAGGACAGAACTATGGCTACACCTTC
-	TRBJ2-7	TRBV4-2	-	CASSQDGAGSYEQYF	TGTGCCAGCAGCCAAGATGGGGCAGGCTCCTACGAGCAGTACTTC
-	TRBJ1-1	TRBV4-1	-	CASSQTLGVSNTEAFF	TGCGCCAGCAGCCAAACCTTGGGGGTATCTAACACTGAAGCTTTCTTT
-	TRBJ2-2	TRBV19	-	CASSPDRGELFF	TGTGCCAGTAGCCCGGACCGCGGGGAGCTGTTTTTT
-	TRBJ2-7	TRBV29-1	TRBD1	CSAKDRFPDEQYF	TGCAGCGCTAAGGACAGGTTTCCCGACGAGCAGTACTTC
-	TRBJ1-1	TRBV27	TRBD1	CASKIQGINTEAFF	TGTGCCAGCAAGATACAGGGGATTAACACTGAAGCTTTCTTT
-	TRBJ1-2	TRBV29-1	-	CSVPRQNYGYTF	TGCAGCGTTCCTCGACAGAACTATGGCTACACCTTC
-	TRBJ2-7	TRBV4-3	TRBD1	CASSQDLGTGTSYEQYF	TGCGCCAGCAGCCAAGATCTTGGGACAGGAACATCCTACGAGCAGTACTTC
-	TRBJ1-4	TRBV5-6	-	CASSLEGISDEKLFF	TGTGCCAGCAGCTTGGAAGGGATCTCGGATGAAAAACTGTTTTTT
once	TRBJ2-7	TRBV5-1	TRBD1	CASSLPGQGPDISYEQYF	TGCGCCAGCAGCTTACCGGGACAGGGGCCCGACATCTCCTACGAGCAGTACTTC
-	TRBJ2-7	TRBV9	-	CASSPYVAATYEQYF	TGTGCCAGCAGCCCATATGTGGCAGCAACCTACGAGCAGTACTTC
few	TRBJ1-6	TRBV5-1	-	CASSLRSRSFNSPLHF	TGCGCCAGCAGCTTGCGCTCCCGGTCTTTTAATTCACCCCTCCACTTT
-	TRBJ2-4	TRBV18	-	CASSPPGEDIQYF	TGTGCCAGCTCACCACCGGGGGAGGACATTCAGTACTTC
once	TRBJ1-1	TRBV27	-	CASSELRGLNTEAFF	TGTGCCAGCAGTGAGCTTCGGGGTCTGAACACTGAAGCTTTCTTT
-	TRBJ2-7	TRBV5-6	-	CASSLRYDRPYEQYF	TGTGCCAGCAGCTTGAGGTACGACCGTCCCTACGAGCAGTACTTC
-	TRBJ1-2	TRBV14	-	CASSQDLQAANYGYTF	TGTGCCAGCAGCCAAGACCTACAGGCAGCTAACTATGGCTACACCTTC
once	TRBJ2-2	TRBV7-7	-	CASSLGTVENTGELFF	TGTGCCAGCAGCTTAGGTACGGTCGAGAACACCGGGGAGCTGTTTTTT
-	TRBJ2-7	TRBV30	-	CAWSVVGSGTYEQYF	TGTGCCTGGAGTGTAGTCGGGTCTGGCACCTACGAGCAGTACTTC
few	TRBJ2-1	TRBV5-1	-	CASSLEGRPRVNEQFF	TGCGCCAGCAGCTTGGAGGGCCGGCCGAGGGTAAATGAGCAGTTCTTC
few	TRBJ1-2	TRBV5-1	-	CASSLDPSNYGYTF	TGCGCCAGCAGCTTGGATCCGAGTAACTATGGCTACACCTTC
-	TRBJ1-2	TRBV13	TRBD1	CASRQGTVYGYTF	TGTGCCAGCAGACAAGGGACAGTCTATGGCTACACCTTC
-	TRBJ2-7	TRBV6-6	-	CASSNREYEQYF	TGTGCCAGCAGTAACAGGGAGTACGAGCAGTACTTC
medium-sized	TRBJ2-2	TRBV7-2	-	CASSPGTTNTGELFF	TGTGCCAGCAGCCCCGGGACAACGAACACCGGGGAGCTGTTTTTT